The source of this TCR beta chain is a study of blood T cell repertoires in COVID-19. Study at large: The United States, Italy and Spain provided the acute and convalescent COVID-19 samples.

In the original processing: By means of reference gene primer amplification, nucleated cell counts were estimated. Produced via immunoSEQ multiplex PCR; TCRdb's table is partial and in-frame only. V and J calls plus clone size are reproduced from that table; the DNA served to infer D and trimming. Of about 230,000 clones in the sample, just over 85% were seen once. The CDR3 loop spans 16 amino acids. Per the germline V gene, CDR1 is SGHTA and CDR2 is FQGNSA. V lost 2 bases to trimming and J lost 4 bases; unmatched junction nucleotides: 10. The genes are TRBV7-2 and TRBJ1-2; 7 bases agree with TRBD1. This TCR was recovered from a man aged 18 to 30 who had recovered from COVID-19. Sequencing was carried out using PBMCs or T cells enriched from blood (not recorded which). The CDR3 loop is CASSLRRRGRFYGYTF. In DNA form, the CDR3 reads TGTGCCAGCAGCTTACGGAGAAGGGGGCGATTCTATGGCTACACCTTC.